What follows are 28 T cell receptor beta chains derived from one specimen sequenced in a study of beta chain features in type 1 diabetes. General observations from the study: All four CD4+ subsets of Type 1 diabetes patients contained TCRB CDR3s that were moderately but significantly shorter.

Isolated RNA was reverse transcribed in full, so expressed TCRB transcripts were sequenced. Assay used: immunoSEQ multiplex PCR; TCRdb lists only in-frame clones, some missing. Of about 48,000 clones listed, roughly two fifths are singletons. No antigen has been assigned to these receptors. Sequenced sample: Tregs from blood. The receptors were gathered from a young man with type 1 diabetes.

V gene TRBV19 combines with J gene TRBJ1-5; weak D call: TRBD1 (6 bases). Per the germline V gene, CDR1 is LNHDA and CDR2 is SQIVND (reference sequence). V was trimmed by 5 bases and J by 6 bases, leaving 14 bases between them. The CDR3 runs to 14 residues. The CDR3 DNA reads TGTGCCAGTAGTGCAACAGGGTTTGGTCAGCCCCAGCATTTT. Translation gives CASSATGFGQPQHF.

The chain combines TRBV27 with TRBJ2-1; D remains unclear. The germline V and J ends were trimmed by 3 bases and 7 bases, with 10 bases remaining between them. The CDR3 consists of 13 residues. Germline CDR1 is MNHEY and CDR2 is SMNVEV (reference sequence). CDR3 coding DNA: TGTGCCAGCAGTTTCTCCCTCTTTAATGAGCAGTTCTTC. Encoded protein: CASSFSLFNEQFF.

The rearrangement joins TRBV5-4 to TRBJ2-2, with 13 bases identical to TRBD2. V was clipped by 0 bases and J by 8 bases; unmatched bases: 4. Per the germline V gene, CDR1 is SGHNT and CDR2 is YYREEE (reference sequence). The CDR3 consists of 16 residues. In DNA, the CDR3 is TGTGCCAGCAGCTTGGCGGGACTAGCGGGATCGGGGGAGCTGTTTTTT. This gives the protein CASSLAGLAGSGELFF.

This clone has only a few counts. The chain links TRBV27 to TRBJ2-7; D is undetermined. CDR1 and CDR2 from the germline V gene are MNHEY and SMNVEV (reference sequence). This CDR3 has 13 residues. The V and J ends lost 6 bases and 3 bases respectively, with 12 bases between them. DNA for the CDR3: TGTGCCAGCAGATCGATCGAGCGCTACGAGCAGTACTTC. Protein product: CASRSIERYEQYF.

V is TRBV18 and J is TRBJ2-5; 8 nucleotides match TRBD1. V lost 2 bases and J lost 5; bases outside the gene matches: 4. The CDR3 runs to 14 residues. In germline, CDR1 is KGHSH, CDR2 LQKENI. CDR3 in amino acids: CASSPTGGQETQYF. For the CDR3, the DNA is TGTGCCAGCTCACCAACAGGGGGTCAGGAGACCCAGTACTTC.

The sample holds a few counts of this clone. This chain uses TRBV5-1 with TRBJ2-1; TRBD2 agrees at 7 bases. V lost 6 bases to trimming and J lost 7 bases; unmatched junction nucleotides: 13. This CDR3 comprises 15 residues. Per the germline V gene, CDR1 is SGHRS and CDR2 is YFSETQ. The CDR3 nucleotides read TGCGCCAGCACTCCCCTTTTCTCGGGAGGTAATGAGCAGTTCTTC. Amino acids: CASTPLFSGGNEQFF.

The J gene is TRBJ2-1, the V gene TRBV5-4, with unresolved D. Germline-derived CDR1 and CDR2 are SGHNT and YYREEE (reference sequence). CDR3 length: 15 residues. The V and J ends lost 0 bases and 0 bases respectively, with 7 bases between them. The CDR3 DNA is TGTGCCAGCAGCTTGGACTGGTACTCCTACAATGAGCAGTTCTTC. This encodes CASSLDWYSYNEQFF.

V gene TRBV30 combines with J gene TRBJ2-2, with 8 positions matching TRBD2. This CDR3 contains 13 residues. Germline CDR1 reads GTSNPN; CDR2 reads SVGIG (reference sequence). The J segment lost 6 bases and the V segment lost 2 bases, leaving 2 bases of the junction unmatched. The CDR3 DNA follows: TGTGCCTGGAGTTCGGGAGGGGCCGGGGAGCTGTTTTTT. Residues: CAWSSGGAGELFF.

The rearrangement joins TRBV28 to TRBJ2-7, with D possibly TRBD1 on 8 matching bases. The CDR3 is made up of 15 amino acids. V lost 5 bases and J 6 bases, leaving 20 bases between the germline ends. CDR1 is MDHEN and CDR2 is SYDVKM in the germline V gene. The CDR3 reads CASSPLQGGVIEQYF. CDR3 DNA sequence: TGTGCCAGCAGTCCGCTACAGGGGGGGGTCATCGAGCAGTACTTC.

This clone was seen only a few times. The genes are TRBV5-1 and TRBJ2-3, with D perhaps TRBD1 (5 bases). CDR1 and CDR2 (germline): SGHRS, YFSETQ. V lost 2 bases, J lost 1 base, and 5 bases lay in between. The CDR3 is 13 residues long. The CDR3 DNA reads TGCGCCAGCAGCTTAGGGGGCACAGATACGCAGTATTTT. It encodes CASSLGGTDTQYF.

The chain joins TRBV7-8 to TRBJ2-5; unclear D gene. The CDR3 sequence is 10 residues long. Germline CDR1 reads SGHVS; CDR2 reads FQNEAQ. Trimming pared 10 bases from V and 7 bases from J, leaving 10 bases between. The CDR3 DNA reads as TGTGCCACCTCGTCTTGGACCCAGTACTTC. This encodes CATSSWTQYF.

In its sample, this clone was seen a few times. The chain employs TRBV5-1 and TRBJ2-7; 9 bases map to TRBD1. This CDR3 comprises 15 residues. Germline V gene data show CDR1 as SGHRS and CDR2 as YFSETQ. V lost 4 bases, J lost 3 bases, and 8 bases stayed unmatched. The CDR3 is CASSPRGTGNYEQYF. CDR3 nucleotides: TGCGCCAGCAGCCCCCGAGGGACAGGGAACTACGAGCAGTACTTC.

This chain connects TRBV5-1 to TRBJ1-2; 8 nucleotides agree with TRBD1. Germline-derived CDR1 and CDR2 are SGHRS and YFSETQ. The CDR3 consists of 17 residues. The trim removed 4 bases at V and 0 bases at J, leaving 11 bases unmatched. In nucleotides, the CDR3 is TGCGCCAGCAGCCCTTGGACAGGGAGTATAGCTAACTATGGCTACACCTTC. Encoded protein: CASSPWTGSIANYGYTF.

This clone was found a few times. The V gene is TRBV28, the J gene TRBJ2-5; D might be TRBD2 (5 bases). Trimming removed 2 bases from V and 5 bases from J, with 9 bases in between. The length of the CDR3 is 13 residues. The germline CDR1 and CDR2 sequences are MDHEN and SYDVKM. The CDR3 loop is CASSLVALETQYF. For the CDR3, the DNA is TGTGCCAGCAGTTTAGTAGCGTTGGAGACCCAGTACTTC.

This chain connects TRBV7-9 to TRBJ2-7; 7 positions agree with TRBD1. The trim removed 5 bases at V and 5 bases at J, leaving 6 bases unmatched. From germline, CDR1 is SEHNR and CDR2 FQNEAQ (reference sequence). The CDR3 extends over 13 amino acids. Here the CDR3 reads CASSRDRADEQYF. CDR3 sequence (DNA): TGTGCCAGCAGCCGTGACAGGGCGGACGAGCAGTACTTC.

This clone was detected a few times. The J gene is TRBJ2-1, the V gene TRBV2, with a possible D match to TRBD2 (6 bases). Trimming cost V 5 bases and J 0 bases, with 8 bases left between them. CDR1 is SNHLY, CDR2 FYNNEI, per germline. The CDR3 is made up of 14 amino acids. The CDR3 loop reads CASSFGSSYNEQFF. DNA of the CDR3: TGTGCCAGCAGTTTCGGGAGCTCCTACAATGAGCAGTTCTTC. Combining the CDR3 with reference TRBV2 and TRBJ2-1 gives the whole variable domain EPEVTQTPSHQVTQMGQEVILRCVPISNHLYFYWYRQILGQKVEFLVSFYNNEISEKSEIFDDQFSVERPDGSNFTLKIRSTKLEDSAMYFCASSFGSSYNEQFFGPGTRLTVL.

Remarks on this clone: The junction departs from the called germline gene at one end, perhaps through a read error. This rearrangement joins TRBV6-1 to TRBJ1-5; D remains ambiguous. Germline CDR1 and CDR2: MNHNS and SASEGT. The length of the CDR3 is 15 residues. The CDR3 loop reads CAISESREWTEPQHF. CDR3 in DNA: TGTGCCATCAGTGAGTCCCGGGAATGGACGGAGCCCCAGCATTTT.

This clone was detected a few times. The chain combines TRBV6-6 with TRBJ1-1, with 9 bases matching TRBD1. Germline V gives CDR1 MNHNY, CDR2 SVGAGI (reference sequence). This CDR3 is 14 amino acids long. V lost 7 bases, J lost 1 base, and 4 bases stayed unmatched. The CDR3 is CASKAGQGNTEAFF. The CDR3 nucleotides read TGTGCCAGCAAAGCGGGACAGGGGAACACTGAAGCTTTCTTT.

This clone was recorded a few times. One junction end does not reproduce the germline sequence, and a read error may be involved. V usage is TRBV5-8 and J usage is TRBJ2-7; D gene unclear. The CDR3 is 11 amino acids. Looked up from germline, CDR1 is SGHTS and CDR2 is YDEGEE. Here the CDR3 reads CASSVDSEQYF. The CDR3 DNA follows: TGCGCCAGCAGCGTAGATAGCGAGCAGTACTTC.

The CDR3: CASRGQLNQPQHF. The CDR3 nucleotides are TGTGCCAGCAGAGGACAGTTAAATCAGCCCCAGCATTTT. The J gene is TRBJ1-5, the V gene TRBV19; TRBD1 is a possible D gene (6 bases). CDR3 length equals 13 residues. V lost 9 bases, J lost 4 bases, and 13 bases lay in between. Germline assignment: CDR1 LNHDA and CDR2 SQIVND (reference sequence).

This chain joins TRBV7-9 and TRBJ2-1; D possibly corresponds to TRBD2 (5 bases). Germline V gene data show CDR1 as SEHNR and CDR2 as FQNEAQ (reference sequence). V lost 5 bases to trimming and J lost 9 bases, with 23 bases between them. CDR3 length: 16 amino acids. The CDR3 DNA follows: TGTGCCAGCAGCCCCCGGTTCGGCGGGTTGAACGGTGAGCAGTTCTTC. The encoded protein is CASSPRFGGLNGEQFF.

A note on this clone: This sample includes further DNA sequences coding for the same CDR3. The rearrangement joins TRBV15 to TRBJ2-1; weak D call: TRBD1 (5 bases). Trimming took 2 bases from V and 6 from J, leaving 5 bases between them. The CDR3 has 12 amino acids. The germline CDR1 and CDR2 sequences are LNHNV and YYDKDF (reference sequence). Here the CDR3 reads CATSRQGNEQFF. In DNA, the CDR3 is TGTGCCACCAGCAGACAGGGCAATGAGCAGTTCTTC.

This clone turned up a few times. V gene TRBV5-1 combines with J gene TRBJ2-3, with TRBD2 matching 13 bases. The germline gives CDR1 SGHRS, CDR2 YFSETQ. The junction had 12 bases not matched to a gene; V was cut back by 4 bases and J by 10 bases. The CDR3 consists of 16 residues. CDR3 DNA sequence: TGCGCCAGCAGCCAGGGACTAGCGGGGCGTGGAGACGCGCAGTATTTT. Translation: CASSQGLAGRGDAQYF.

This chain links TRBV6-1 with TRBJ2-7, with 7 bases aligning to TRBD1. CDR3 length equals 13 residues. The V gene end was trimmed by 7 bases and the J gene end by 3 bases; junction bases not matched to a gene: 6. Germline loops: CDR1 MNHNS, CDR2 SASEGT. The CDR3 DNA reads TGTGCCAGCATGAGGGGGCGCAGCTACGAGCAGTACTTC. It encodes CASMRGRSYEQYF.

The chain is built from TRBV2 and TRBJ2-2; TRBD2 matches at 8 bases. CDR1 is SNHLY, CDR2 FYNNEI, per germline. After removal of 5 bases from V and 5 bases from J, the junction contained 19 bases not matched to a gene. The CDR3 consists of 19 residues. The CDR3 sequence is CASSPRDTFPGLGTGELFF. CDR3 nucleotides: TGTGCCAGCAGTCCCCGGGACACTTTTCCGGGACTAGGTACCGGGGAGCTGTTTTTT.

This clone was counted only a few times. V gene TRBV27 combines with J gene TRBJ1-1, with D maybe TRBD1 (5 bases). The CDR3 has 13 residues. The V gene lost 4 bases and the J gene lost 3 bases, with 9 bases spanning the gap. Germline CDR1 MNHEY, CDR2 SMNVEV (reference sequence). Here the CDR3 DNA reads TGTGCCAGCAGTTCAGGGTTGCACACTGAAGCTTTCTTT. Translation gives CASSSGLHTEAFF.

As for this clone: A junction end diverges from the germline sequence, so it may reflect a read error. The chain links TRBV4-3 to TRBJ2-1, with a tentative D call TRBD2 (6 bases). This CDR3 region has 13 residues. Germline V CDR1 and CDR2: LGHNA, YSLEER. CDR3 sequence: CASSQAPFRELFF. The DNA of the CDR3 is TGCGCCAGCAGCCAAGCCCCTTTTCGGGAGCTGTTCTTC.

The chain uses TRBV5-1 and TRBJ2-1; D is unresolved. V was trimmed by 0 bases and J by 0 bases, leaving 4 bases between them. Germline values: CDR1 SGHRS, CDR2 YFSETQ. The CDR3 consists of 14 residues. The CDR3: CASSLDSSYNEQFF. CDR3 nucleotide sequence: TGCGCCAGCAGCTTGGATAGCTCCTACAATGAGCAGTTCTTC.